This TCR beta chain was obtained from a study of blood T cell repertoires in COVID-19. The CDR3 is made up of 13 amino acids. V lost 4 bases, J lost 7 bases, and 13 bases lay in between. Germline CDR1 reads LGHDT; CDR2 reads YNNKEL (reference sequence). Clones were sequenced by immunoSEQ multiplex PCR, and TCRdb holds only the in-frame ones, with some missing. The data contain a few hundred thousand clones, approximately 86% of them singletons. Material: peripheral blood. This rearrangement joins TRBV3-1 (or the pseudogene TRBV3-2) to TRBJ1-2; weak D call: TRBD1 (6 bases). The sequence was collected from a man aged 60-69 years with acute or convalescent COVID-19. CDR3 region: CASSPRTVGGYTF. The CDR3 bases are TGTGCCAGCAGCCCCAGGACAGTGGGTGGCTACACCTTC.